This TCR beta chain comes out of a study of cytomegalovirus exposure and HLA in healthy donors. Study background: Prior work identified about 120 million unique TCR beta sequences in 150 million to 200 million T cells.

Notes on the study in general: In vitro work confirmed that a few CMV-associated chains recognize CMV antigens. Donors belonging to an Asian-associated ancestry cluster reportedly showed fewer N-insertions in productive TCRs than the roughly 680-donor mean, according to what a later analysis found.

Primers included in the PCR were 60 Vbeta and 13 Jbeta primers. In the original analysis: It was a later analysis that counted about 80 million unique TCR beta chains, of which roughly 11 million were shared. Clones were sequenced by immunoSEQ multiplex PCR, and TCRdb holds only the in-frame ones, with some missing. From that table come the V and J calls and clone size; the DNA was used to work out D and trimming. The data show about 190,000 clones, 60% to 80% seen once. The germline V gene has CDR1 LGHNA and CDR2 YNFKEQ. The V segment lost 4 bases and the J segment 4 bases; nucleotides outside the gene matches: 12. The CDR3 spans 19 residues. Concerning this clone: The target antigen is unknown.

This chain connects TRBV4-2 to TRBJ2-1; 14 bases match TRBD2. The origin of this receptor is a woman aged 18-29 years in good health and CMV-seronegative. The sample comprised PBMCs. CDR3 nucleotides: TGTGCCAGCAGCCTTGGACTAGCGGGGGGTGAAGGGCTATACAATGAGCAGTTCTTC. Amino acids: CASSLGLAGGEGLYNEQFF.